The following is a T cell receptor (beta chain) sequence with its context. Its antigen remains unknown. This specimen belongs to a study of T cells in Graves' hyperthyroidism and ophthalmopathy. Background on the study: Peripheral blood collection took place at initial diagnosis, before any treatment. Study-wide points: Patients with ophthalmopathy were separated from those with stable hyperthyroidism by a 13 V-J model.

Germline V gene data show CDR1 as MNHEY and CDR2 as SVGAGI. V was pared by 2 bases and J by 0 bases, with 8 bases of the junction left unmatched. The CDR3 covers 17 residues. Amplification targeted TCR beta CDR3 regions from RNA transcripts. The HTBI set primed first-round TCR CDR3 RT-PCR. TCRdb re-analysed the multiplex PCR reads in MiXCR, keeping a single row per CDR3 protein. Among 600,000 to 800,000 distinct CDR3 sequences listed, about 35% were seen once. Patients aged 18 to 65 with hyperthyroidism were newly diagnosed, with duration under 2 months. Clinical symptoms, serum thyroxine and TRAb, thyroid ultrasound and orbital computed tomography were used for the diagnoses.

This clonotype was obtained from a woman between 40 and 55 years old with Graves' hyperthyroidism. The rearrangement joins TRBV6-5 to TRBJ2-7; 9 bases line up with TRBD2. Sequenced: blood. The DNA for the CDR3 is TGTGCCAGCAGTTACAGTGAGGCGGGAGGGAGCTCCTACGAGCAGTACTTC. As protein: CASSYSEAGGSSYEQYF.